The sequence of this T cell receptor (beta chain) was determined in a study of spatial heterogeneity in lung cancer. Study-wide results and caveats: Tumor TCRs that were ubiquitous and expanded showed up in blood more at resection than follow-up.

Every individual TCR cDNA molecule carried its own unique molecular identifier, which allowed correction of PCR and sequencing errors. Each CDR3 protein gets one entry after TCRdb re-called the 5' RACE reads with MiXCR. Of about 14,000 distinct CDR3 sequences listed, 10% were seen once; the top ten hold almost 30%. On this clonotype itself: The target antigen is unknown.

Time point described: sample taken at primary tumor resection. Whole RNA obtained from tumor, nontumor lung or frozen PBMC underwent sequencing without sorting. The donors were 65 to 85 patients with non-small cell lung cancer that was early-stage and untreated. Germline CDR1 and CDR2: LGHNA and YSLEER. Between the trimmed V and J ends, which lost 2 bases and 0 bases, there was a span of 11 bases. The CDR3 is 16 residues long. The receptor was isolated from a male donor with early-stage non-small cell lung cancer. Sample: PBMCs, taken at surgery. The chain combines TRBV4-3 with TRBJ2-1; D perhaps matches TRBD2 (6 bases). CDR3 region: CASSQTGLSSYNEQFF. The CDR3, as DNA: TGCGCCAGCAGCCAAACGGGACTTAGCTCCTACAATGAGCAGTTCTTC.